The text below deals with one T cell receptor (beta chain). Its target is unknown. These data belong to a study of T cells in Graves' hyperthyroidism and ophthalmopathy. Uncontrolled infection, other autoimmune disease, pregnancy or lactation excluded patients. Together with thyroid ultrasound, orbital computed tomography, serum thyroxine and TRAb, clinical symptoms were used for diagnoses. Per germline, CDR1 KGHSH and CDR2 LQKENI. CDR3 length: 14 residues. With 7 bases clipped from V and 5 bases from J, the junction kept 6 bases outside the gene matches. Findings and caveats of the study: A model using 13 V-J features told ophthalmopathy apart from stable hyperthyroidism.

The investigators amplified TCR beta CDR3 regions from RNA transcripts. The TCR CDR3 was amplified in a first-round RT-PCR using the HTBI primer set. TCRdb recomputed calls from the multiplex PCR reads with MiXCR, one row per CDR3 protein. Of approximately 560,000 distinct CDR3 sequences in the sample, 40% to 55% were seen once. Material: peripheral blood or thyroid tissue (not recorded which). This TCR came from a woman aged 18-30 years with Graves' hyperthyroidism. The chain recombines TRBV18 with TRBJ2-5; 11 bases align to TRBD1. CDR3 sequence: CASWTGGAWETQYF. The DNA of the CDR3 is TGTGCCAGCTGGACAGGGGGCGCTTGGGAGACCCAGTACTTC.